Listed here are 3 T cell receptor beta chains from one sample, sequenced in a study of graft-versus-host responses after intestinal transplantation. Profiled with immunoSEQ multiplex PCR; TCRdb holds only in-frame clones, not every one. This sample has 70,000 to 80,000 clones, with 90% found just once. For these TCRs, the target antigens are not known. The sequences come from unstimulated CD8+ T cells sorted from spleen or lymph node cells, collected before intestinal transplant. The source is a human donor who received an intestinal transplant.

J is TRBJ1-3 and V is TRBV6-5; unclear D gene. CDR3 length: 14 amino acids. The V gene's germline CDR1 is MNHEY and CDR2 SVGAGI. V lost 2 bases, J lost 2 bases, and 7 bases lay in between. CDR3 loop: CASSYGGAGNTIYF. DNA for the CDR3: TGTGCCAGCAGTTACGGAGGCGCTGGAAACACCATATATTTT.

This sequence joins TRBV14 and TRBJ2-7, with D maybe TRBD2 (5 bases). Germline V gives CDR1 SGHDN, CDR2 FVKESK. Deletions cut 3 bases from V and 2 bases from J, with 11 bases between. There are 14 residues in the CDR3. The CDR3 DNA sequence: TGTGCCAGCAGCCAGTCGATCGGGGCCTACGAGCAGTACTTC. Protein sequence: CASSQSIGAYEQYF.

The genes are TRBV7-6 and TRBJ1-2; no firm D call. Trimming shortened V by 5 bases and J by 3 bases, and 19 bases separated the two germline ends. The CDR3 runs to 16 residues. Germline assignment: CDR1 SGHVS and CDR2 FNYEAQ. CDR3 nucleotides: TGTGCCAGCAGCACTAGGCCTCGTCGGGTCTACTATGGCTACACCTTC. This translates into CASSTRPRRVYYGYTF.